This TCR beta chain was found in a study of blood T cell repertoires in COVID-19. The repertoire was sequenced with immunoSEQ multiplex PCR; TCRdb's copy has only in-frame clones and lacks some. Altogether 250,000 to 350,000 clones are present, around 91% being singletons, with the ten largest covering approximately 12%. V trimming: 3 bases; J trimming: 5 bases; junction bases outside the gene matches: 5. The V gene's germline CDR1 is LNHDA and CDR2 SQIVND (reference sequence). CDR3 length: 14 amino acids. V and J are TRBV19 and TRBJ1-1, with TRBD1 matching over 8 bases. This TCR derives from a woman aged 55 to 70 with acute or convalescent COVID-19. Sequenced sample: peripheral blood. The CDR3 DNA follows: TGTGCCAGTAGTATCCCAGGGGGCAGGACTGAAGCTTTCTTT. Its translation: CASSIPGGRTEAFF.